The rows below give T cell receptor beta chains drawn from one sample of a study of shared clonotypes between healthy human individuals. Assay: immunoSEQ multiplex PCR; the TCRdb copy retains only in-frame clones and omits some. The sample holds more than 2 million clones; roughly 95% are singletons and the top ten take 1% to 1.3%. Sequencing input: naive CD8+ T cells sorted from blood. These receptors were taken from a young man in good health. Both conserved end residues are part of each CDR3. Fields, in order: CDR3 DNA, CDR3 protein, V gene, J gene, clone size, D gene. D genes are given only for firm matches. Clone size, where shown, is once, few, many, or a class for clones that have expanded.

CDR3nt: TGTGCCAGCAGCCCCAAACTTAGCGGGTCGACGCAGTATTTT
CDR3aa: CASSPKLSGSTQYF
v_gene: TRBV7-3
j_gene: TRBJ2-3
abundance: NA
d_gene: TRBD2

CDR3nt: TGTGCCAGCTCACCATTGGTAACGGGTCGGAACACTGAAGCTTTCTTT
CDR3aa: CASSPLVTGRNTEAFF
v_gene: TRBV18
j_gene: TRBJ1-1
abundance: NA
d_gene: NA

CDR3nt: TGTGCCAGCAGCTTACCGGGGTCCTCCTACGAGCAGTACTTC
CDR3aa: CASSLPGSSYEQYF
v_gene: TRBV13
j_gene: TRBJ2-7
abundance: NA
d_gene: NA

CDR3nt: TGTGCCAGCAGCATACAGGGGGCAGATACGCAGTATTTT
CDR3aa: CASSIQGADTQYF
v_gene: TRBV7-9
j_gene: TRBJ2-3
abundance: NA
d_gene: TRBD1

CDR3nt: TGTGCCAGCGACGGACTCTCTGGAAACACCATATATTTT
CDR3aa: CASDGLSGNTIYF
v_gene: TRBV2
j_gene: TRBJ1-3
abundance: NA
d_gene: NA

CDR3nt: TGTGCCAGCAGTTTGACAGATTATAATTCACCCCTCCACTTT
CDR3aa: CASSLTDYNSPLHF
v_gene: TRBV27
j_gene: TRBJ1-6
abundance: NA
d_gene: NA

CDR3nt: TGTGCCAGCAGCGTAGGAGGGCCGAGCTCCTACGAGCAGTACTTC
CDR3aa: CASSVGGPSSYEQYF
v_gene: TRBV9
j_gene: TRBJ2-7
abundance: NA
d_gene: NA

CDR3nt: TGCGCCAGCAGCCAAGGCGGGGCTCTTAGTCAGCCCCAGCATTTT
CDR3aa: CASSQGGALSQPQHF
v_gene: TRBV4-1
j_gene: TRBJ1-5
abundance: once
d_gene: NA

CDR3nt: TGTGCCAGCAGCAGCGGGGGGTCAGATACGCAGTATTTT
CDR3aa: CASSSGGSDTQYF
v_gene: TRBV7-3
j_gene: TRBJ2-3
abundance: NA
d_gene: TRBD2

CDR3nt: TGCGCCAGCAGCCAAGCCGGGGGCACAGATACGCAGTATTTT
CDR3aa: CASSQAGGTDTQYF
v_gene: TRBV4-3
j_gene: TRBJ2-3
abundance: NA
d_gene: NA

CDR3nt: TGTGCCAGCAGCTCCGAAATGGCCCCGTACAATGAGCAGTTCTTC
CDR3aa: CASSSEMAPYNEQFF
v_gene: TRBV5-4
j_gene: TRBJ2-1
abundance: NA
d_gene: NA

CDR3nt: TGTGCCAGCTCACCTTTGGATGGCGGGGACACAGATACGCAGTATTTT
CDR3aa: CASSPLDGGDTDTQYF
v_gene: TRBV18
j_gene: TRBJ2-3
abundance: NA
d_gene: NA

CDR3nt: TGTGCTAGCAGCTTAAGGCGGTCACCCTACAATGAGCAGTTCTTC
CDR3aa: CASSLRRSPYNEQFF
v_gene: TRBV7-2
j_gene: TRBJ2-1
abundance: NA
d_gene: NA

CDR3nt: TGTGCCAGCAGATCAGGGTTCGCGAACACTGAAGCTTTCTTT
CDR3aa: CASRSGFANTEAFF
v_gene: TRBV6-5
j_gene: TRBJ1-1
abundance: NA
d_gene: NA

CDR3nt: TGCGCCAGCAGCCAAGATTTGCGGGGAGGCGGCTACGAGCAGTACTTC
CDR3aa: CASSQDLRGGGYEQYF
v_gene: TRBV4-1
j_gene: TRBJ2-7
abundance: NA
d_gene: NA

CDR3nt: TGTGCCAGCAGCGGACGGACAGGGGGTAATTCACCCCTCCACTTT
CDR3aa: CASSGRTGGNSPLHF
v_gene: TRBV5-6
j_gene: TRBJ1-6
abundance: NA
d_gene: TRBD1

CDR3nt: TGTGCCAGTAGTATAGTCCAGCGGAACACTGAAGCTTTCTTT
CDR3aa: CASSIVQRNTEAFF
v_gene: TRBV19
j_gene: TRBJ1-1
abundance: NA
d_gene: NA

CDR3nt: TGTGCCAGCAGCTTTTACACAGATACGCAGTATTTT
CDR3aa: CASSFYTDTQYF
v_gene: TRBV5-4
j_gene: TRBJ2-3
abundance: few
d_gene: NA

CDR3nt: TGTGCCAGCAGCTTAGGATGGACATTAACCTACGAGCAGTACTTC
CDR3aa: CASSLGWTLTYEQYF
v_gene: TRBV7-2
j_gene: TRBJ2-7
abundance: NA
d_gene: NA

CDR3nt: TGCGCCAGCAGTCAATCTTTGAGTCGGGGAACCTATAATTCACCCCTCCACTTT
CDR3aa: CASSQSLSRGTYNSPLHF
v_gene: TRBV23-1
j_gene: TRBJ1-6
abundance: NA
d_gene: NA

CDR3nt: TGTGCCAGCAGCTTTGGCGGGGAAGCTTTCTTT
CDR3aa: CASSFGGEAFF
v_gene: TRBV7-9
j_gene: TRBJ1-1
abundance: NA
d_gene: NA

CDR3nt: TGTGCCAGCACTCAGCGGGAGGGGTGGGAGACCCAGTACTTC
CDR3aa: CASTQREGWETQYF
v_gene: TRBV6-5
j_gene: TRBJ2-5
abundance: NA
d_gene: TRBD2

CDR3nt: TGTGCCAGCAGTGATGCTAGGAACAATGAGCAGTTCTTC
CDR3aa: CASSDARNNEQFF
v_gene: TRBV2
j_gene: TRBJ2-1
abundance: NA
d_gene: NA

CDR3nt: TGCAGCGTTGAACCACTTAGGGGGGGCTGGGAGACCCAGTACTTC
CDR3aa: CSVEPLRGGWETQYF
v_gene: TRBV29-1
j_gene: TRBJ2-5
abundance: once
d_gene: NA

CDR3nt: TGTGCCAGCAGTTTGGCTAGGAGCACAGATACGCAGTATTTT
CDR3aa: CASSLARSTDTQYF
v_gene: TRBV27
j_gene: TRBJ2-3
abundance: NA
d_gene: NA

CDR3nt: TGTGCCAGTAGTGAGGGACTAGCGGGAGACGAGCAGTACTTC
CDR3aa: CASSEGLAGDEQYF
v_gene: TRBV19
j_gene: TRBJ2-7
abundance: NA
d_gene: TRBD2

CDR3nt: TGTGCCAGCGGGACGTTCGACGAGCAGTACTTC
CDR3aa: CASGTFDEQYF
v_gene: TRBV13
j_gene: TRBJ2-7
abundance: NA
d_gene: NA

CDR3nt: TGTGCCAGCAGTGATAGCGGCAGGAACACCGGGGAGCTGTTTTTT
CDR3aa: CASSDSGRNTGELFF
v_gene: TRBV6-1
j_gene: TRBJ2-2
abundance: NA
d_gene: NA

CDR3nt: TGTGCCACCAGCGGGAGCGGGAGCTCACTTGCCGAGCAGTACTTC
CDR3aa: CATSGSGSSLAEQYF
v_gene: TRBV15
j_gene: TRBJ2-7
abundance: NA
d_gene: TRBD2

CDR3nt: TGCGCCAGCAGCCAAGCCCCATATCCGACAGGGGCTGGCACAGATACGCAGTATTTT
CDR3aa: CASSQAPYPTGAGTDTQYF
v_gene: TRBV4-3
j_gene: TRBJ2-3
abundance: NA
d_gene: TRBD1

CDR3nt: TGTGCCAGCAGCCGGCATGAGACAGGTGATTCACCCCTCCACTTT
CDR3aa: CASSRHETGDSPLHF
v_gene: TRBV7-9
j_gene: TRBJ1-6
abundance: NA
d_gene: NA

CDR3nt: TGTGCCAGCGGCCAACTAGACGGTCTCTATAATTCACCCCTCCACTTT
CDR3aa: CASGQLDGLYNSPLHF
v_gene: TRBV28
j_gene: TRBJ1-6
abundance: NA
d_gene: NA

CDR3nt: TGTGCCAGCAGGACGGGGGGCCTCGCCGATACGCAGTATTTT
CDR3aa: CASRTGGLADTQYF
v_gene: TRBV6-6
j_gene: TRBJ2-3
abundance: NA
d_gene: NA

CDR3nt: TGCGCCAGCAGCCAAGATTTAGGGAGTGGAAACACCATATATTTT
CDR3aa: CASSQDLGSGNTIYF
v_gene: TRBV4-3
j_gene: TRBJ1-3
abundance: NA
d_gene: NA

CDR3nt: TGTGCCAGTAGTGAACCCGGGATAAAGGGTGAGCAGTTCTTC
CDR3aa: CASSEPGIKGEQFF
v_gene: TRBV19
j_gene: TRBJ2-1
abundance: NA
d_gene: NA

CDR3nt: TGTGCCAGCAGTGAAGGGAGAGGGGGAACTCTTGGAAACACCATATATTTT
CDR3aa: CASSEGRGGTLGNTIYF
v_gene: TRBV6-1
j_gene: TRBJ1-3
abundance: NA
d_gene: NA

CDR3nt: TGTGCCAGCAGCTTAGTAAGACTAGGGGACGCTGAGCAGTTCTTC
CDR3aa: CASSLVRLGDAEQFF
v_gene: TRBV7-2
j_gene: TRBJ2-1
abundance: NA
d_gene: NA

CDR3nt: TGTGCCAGCAGCCTAAATGGGCGCAATGAGCAGTTCTTC
CDR3aa: CASSLNGRNEQFF
v_gene: TRBV7-9
j_gene: TRBJ2-1
abundance: once
d_gene: NA

CDR3nt: TGCGCCAGCAGCCAGGGACACACCTACGAGCAGTACTTC
CDR3aa: CASSQGHTYEQYF
v_gene: TRBV4-1
j_gene: TRBJ2-7
abundance: NA
d_gene: NA

CDR3nt: TGTGCCAGCAGCTTAGAGAATGGCCAAGAGACCCAGTACTTC
CDR3aa: CASSLENGQETQYF
v_gene: TRBV7-9
j_gene: TRBJ2-5
abundance: NA
d_gene: NA

CDR3nt: TGTGCCAGCAGCGTAGCTAGCGGGGGGCCCTTTAGCTCCTACGAGCAGTACTTC
CDR3aa: CASSVASGGPFSSYEQYF
v_gene: TRBV9
j_gene: TRBJ2-7
abundance: NA
d_gene: TRBD2

CDR3nt: TGTGCCAGCAGCCAAGTGCTTTTTCAAGGAGCTTTCTTT
CDR3aa: CASSQVLFQGAFF
v_gene: TRBV4-2
j_gene: TRBJ1-1
abundance: NA
d_gene: NA

CDR3nt: TGTGCCAGCAGTGAAGAGCTCGTCGGATACTATGGCTACACCTTC
CDR3aa: CASSEELVGYYGYTF
v_gene: TRBV6-1
j_gene: TRBJ1-2
abundance: NA
d_gene: NA

CDR3nt: TGTGCCAGTAGAGCAGGCTATGGCTACACCTTC
CDR3aa: CASRAGYGYTF
v_gene: TRBV19
j_gene: TRBJ1-2
abundance: NA
d_gene: NA

CDR3nt: TGTGCCAGCAGCTTAGTAGGTCCGGGGTACGAGCAGTACTTC
CDR3aa: CASSLVGPGYEQYF
v_gene: TRBV11-2
j_gene: TRBJ2-7
abundance: NA
d_gene: NA

CDR3nt: TGTGCCAGCAGACGAGGGAGGGTCAATGAGCAGTTCTTC
CDR3aa: CASRRGRVNEQFF
v_gene: TRBV27
j_gene: TRBJ2-1
abundance: NA
d_gene: TRBD2

CDR3nt: TGTGCCAGCAGTTCGGGACAGGGGGCGGGAAAACTGTTTTTT
CDR3aa: CASSSGQGAGKLFF
v_gene: TRBV27
j_gene: TRBJ1-4
abundance: NA
d_gene: TRBD1

CDR3nt: TGCGCCAGCAGCCAAGACGGTGAGGGGAGATCTATGGGCTACACCTTC
CDR3aa: CASSQDGEGRSMGYTF
v_gene: TRBV4-1
j_gene: TRBJ1-2
abundance: NA
d_gene: NA

CDR3nt: TGTGCCAGCTCACCACCTGAGTCTACCTACGAGCAGTACTTC
CDR3aa: CASSPPESTYEQYF
v_gene: TRBV18
j_gene: TRBJ2-7
abundance: NA
d_gene: NA

CDR3nt: TGTGCCAGCAGTTACTATGCTAGCCCGGGGGTGGATACGCAGTATTTT
CDR3aa: CASSYYASPGVDTQYF
v_gene: TRBV6-6
j_gene: TRBJ2-3
abundance: NA
d_gene: NA

CDR3nt: TGTGCCACCAGCCGGGGGGGGCTCCACAATGAGCAGTTCTTC
CDR3aa: CATSRGGLHNEQFF
v_gene: TRBV15
j_gene: TRBJ2-1
abundance: NA
d_gene: TRBD2

CDR3nt: TGTGCCAGCAGTTCCCGGGACAACTCCTACGAGCAGTACTTC
CDR3aa: CASSSRDNSYEQYF
v_gene: TRBV6-5
j_gene: TRBJ2-7
abundance: NA
d_gene: NA

CDR3nt: TGTGCCAGCAGCGTATCGCCGGGACAGGGGAACTATGGCTACACCTTC
CDR3aa: CASSVSPGQGNYGYTF
v_gene: TRBV9
j_gene: TRBJ1-2
abundance: NA
d_gene: TRBD1

CDR3nt: TGTGCCAGCAGTTTTAGGACAGGGGAAGCTTTCTTT
CDR3aa: CASSFRTGEAFF
v_gene: TRBV27
j_gene: TRBJ1-1
abundance: NA
d_gene: TRBD1

CDR3nt: TGCGCCAGCAGCCAACTAGCGGGACCCTACGAGCAGTACTTC
CDR3aa: CASSQLAGPYEQYF
v_gene: TRBV4-1
j_gene: TRBJ2-7
abundance: NA
d_gene: TRBD2

CDR3nt: TGTGCCAGCAGCTCCGGGAACGACTACGAGCAGTACTTC
CDR3aa: CASSSGNDYEQYF
v_gene: TRBV2
j_gene: TRBJ2-7
abundance: NA
d_gene: NA

CDR3nt: TGTGCCAGCAGTCAAGGGCAGGTAGATACGCAGTATTTT
CDR3aa: CASSQGQVDTQYF
v_gene: TRBV13
j_gene: TRBJ2-3
abundance: NA
d_gene: NA